This T cell receptor beta chain was sequenced during a study of blood T cells in healthy people across ages. This clonotype was detected ten times or more. CDR3 length: 15 amino acids. Germline CDR1 and CDR2: SGHTA and FQGTGA. Losses at the gene ends were 2 bases for V and 7 bases for J; bases not matched to a gene: 8. A sample-barcoded 5' primer and a J-beta primer mix were used in a second PCR of about 7 to 12 cycles. All cDNA molecules were each tagged by a template-switch adaptor with 12 random nucleotides. TCRdb used MiXCR to reprocess the 5' RACE reads, holding one entry per CDR3 protein. The sample lists 600,000 to 800,000 distinct CDR3 sequences, about 50% occurring once. Total RNA extracted from each sample amounted to at least 6 micrograms.

Sequenced: blood. The clonotype originates from an elderly woman in good health. The chain is built from TRBV7-3 and TRBJ2-3; 8 bases line up with TRBD1. The CDR3 DNA sequence: TGTGCCAGCAGCTTATTTCCCCGACAGGGGTATACGCAGTATTTT. Translated: CASSLFPRQGYTQYF. The full variable domain, in which reference TRBV7-3 and TRBJ2-3 provide the parts outside the CDR3, is GAGVSQTPSNKVTEKGKYVELRCDPISGHTALYWYRQSLGQGPEFLIYFQGTGAADDSGLPNDRFFAVRPEGSVSTLKIQRTERGDSAVYLCASSLFPRQGYTQYFGPGTRLTVL.